The next 7 T cell receptor beta chains were all read from a single sample in a study. TCRdb itself ran the RT-PCR reads through MiXCR, one entry per CDR3 protein. The sample lists 650,000 to 800,000 distinct CDR3 sequences; 12% to 15% were seen once. The sequenced sample consisted of memory CD4+ T cells from blood. The receptors here all came from a female donor in good health, serving as a healthy control.

The chain employs TRBV20-1 and TRBJ2-3, with TRBD2 matching over 8 bases. The CDR3 extends over 18 amino acids. Per the germline V gene, CDR1 is DFQATT and CDR2 is SNEGSKA (reference sequence). V gave up 3 bases and J gave up 3 bases; unmatched junction bases: 17. CDR3 in amino acids: CSASRFRAGERGTDTQYF. The CDR3, as DNA: TGCAGTGCTAGTAGGTTTCGAGCGGGAGAAAGGGGGACAGATACGCAGTATTTT.

In its sample, this clonotype was seen a few times. CDR3 DNA sequence: TGTGCCAGCAGTTACTCCGGACGACGCGGGAGCTCCTACAATGAGCAGTTCTTC. This codes for CASSYSGRRGSSYNEQFF. V gene TRBV6-6 combines with J gene TRBJ2-1, with 7 bases fitting TRBD2. Germline CDR1 reads MNHNY; CDR2 reads SVGAGI (reference sequence). With 0 bases clipped from V and 0 bases from J, the junction kept 8 bases outside the gene matches. CDR3 size: 18 residues.

This clonotype was recorded many times. Germline and junction disagree at one end, which may indicate a read error. This rearrangement joins TRBV5-1 to TRBJ1-4; 9 nucleotides agree with TRBD1. This CDR3 spans 14 amino acids. CDR1 and CDR2 (germline): SGHRS, YFSETQ. The CDR3 DNA reads as TGTGCCAGCAGTTTGGGACAGGGAGGCGAAAAACTGTTTTTT. Amino acid sequence: CASSLGQGGEKLFF.

This clonotype was seen ten or more times. Written as DNA, the CDR3 is TGCAGCGTTGGAAGGGGCGAAATGACTAGCGGGAGTTACAATGAGCAGTTCTTC. This translates into CSVGRGEMTSGSYNEQFF. The chain recombines TRBV29-1 with TRBJ2-1, with 12 bases identical to TRBD2. J lost 4 bases, V lost 4 bases, and 14 bases had no gene match. Germline V gives CDR1 SQVTM, CDR2 ANQGSEA. The CDR3 loop spans 18 amino acids.

This clonotype was observed at least ten times. The chain combines TRBV11-2 with TRBJ2-7; TRBD1 might be the D (5 bases). Germline V gene lookup returns CDR1 SGHAT and CDR2 FQNNGV. The CDR3 spans 16 residues. V was shortened by 3 bases and J by 3 bases, with 18 bases between the two germline ends. This chain's CDR3 is CASSFESWGINYEQYF. CDR3 nucleotides: TGTGCCAGCAGCTTTGAGTCGTGGGGCATAAACTACGAGCAGTACTTC.

This clonotype occurred a few times. DNA of the CDR3: TGTGCCAGCAGTGACGGCCTGAGGGGGCACACCTTC. Its translation is CASSDGLRGHTF. This sequence joins TRBV25-1 and TRBJ1-2; 7 bases match TRBD1. Germline V gene lookup returns CDR1 MGHDK and CDR2 SYGVNS. The CDR3 has 12 residues. After removal of 3 bases from V and 12 bases from J, the junction contained 7 bases not matched to a gene.

This clonotype was counted a few times. The chain links TRBV12-3 or TRBV12-4 to TRBJ1-5, with D tentatively TRBD1 (6 bases). V was trimmed by 5 bases and J by 3 bases, leaving 17 bases between them. The CDR3 has 16 residues. The CDR3 spells CASSGLGGPSNQPQHF. In DNA, the CDR3 is TGTGCCAGCAGTGGTCTGGGGGGCCCGTCCAATCAGCCCCAGCATTTT.